The rows below give T cell receptor beta chains drawn from one sample of a study of cytomegalovirus exposure and HLA in healthy donors. Profiling relied on immunoSEQ multiplex PCR, and the TCRdb table lists in-frame clones only, not all of them. The listing records more than 55,000 clones. Sequences were obtained from PBMCs. Every receptor here comes from a woman aged 40-49 years in good health and CMV-seropositive. The CDR3 runs from the conserved cysteine through the conserved F or W. The order of the fields is V gene, J gene, D gene, CDR3 DNA, CDR3 protein. D genes are given only for firm matches.

v_call: TRBV12-2; j_call: TRBJ1-2; d_call: NA; cdr3_nt: TGTGCAAGCCAGTTAATCGGGACAGGGAGGGGCTACACCTTC; cdr3_aa: CASQLIGTGRGYTF
v_call: TRBV7-9; j_call: TRBJ2-5; d_call: NA; cdr3_nt: TGTGCCAGCAGCATATCTCTAGGTGTGGAGACCCAGTACTTC; cdr3_aa: CASSISLGVETQYF
v_call: TRBV10-3; j_call: TRBJ1-3; d_call: TRBD1; cdr3_nt: TGTGCCATCATCATGGGACAGTCTAAGACCTTTGGAAACACCATATATTTT; cdr3_aa: CAIIMGQSKTFGNTIYF
v_call: TRBV5-6; j_call: TRBJ1-1; d_call: NA; cdr3_nt: TGTGCCAGCAGCTTCGAATTTTCGGGGGGAGCTTTCTTT; cdr3_aa: CASSFEFSGGAFF
v_call: TRBV4-2; j_call: TRBJ1-2; d_call: TRBD1; cdr3_nt: TGTGCCAGCAGCCGCATCGGGACAGGGGCCGGCTACACCTTC; cdr3_aa: CASSRIGTGAGYTF
v_call: TRBV27; j_call: TRBJ1-1; d_call: NA; cdr3_nt: TGTGCCAGCAGTTTTAACCGGGGCACTGAAGCTTTCTTT; cdr3_aa: CASSFNRGTEAFF
v_call: TRBV19; j_call: TRBJ2-1; d_call: NA; cdr3_nt: TGTGCCAGTAGGCGACAGGTCTCCTACAATGAGCAGTTCTTC; cdr3_aa: CASRRQVSYNEQFF
v_call: TRBV9; j_call: TRBJ1-2; d_call: TRBD1; cdr3_nt: TGTGCCAGCAGCTCCCCCCGGGACAGGGCTGGCTACACCTTC; cdr3_aa: CASSSPRDRAGYTF
v_call: TRBV6-1; j_call: TRBJ2-3; d_call: TRBD2; cdr3_nt: TGTGCCAGCCGGATAGCGGGAGGGAGGAATACGCAGTATTTT; cdr3_aa: CASRIAGGRNTQYF
v_call: TRBV27; j_call: TRBJ2-4; d_call: TRBD2; cdr3_nt: TGTGCCAGCAGACGGGCGGGGGTTGAGGACATTCAGTACTTC; cdr3_aa: CASRRAGVEDIQYF
v_call: TRBV30; j_call: TRBJ1-1; d_call: TRBD1; cdr3_nt: TGTGCCTGGAGTGTCCTAGGGGGCGCGGGCACTGAAGCTTTCTTT; cdr3_aa: CAWSVLGGAGTEAFF
v_call: TRBV5-4; j_call: TRBJ2-1; d_call: NA; cdr3_nt: TGTGCCAGCAGCTCTGCTAAAGTAGATTACAATGAGCAGTTCTTC; cdr3_aa: CASSSAKVDYNEQFF
v_call: TRBV2; j_call: TRBJ2-7; d_call: NA; cdr3_nt: TGTGCCAGCCGGGACTTCGAAAGCTCCTACGAGCAGTACTTC; cdr3_aa: CASRDFESSYEQYF
v_call: TRBV7-3; j_call: TRBJ1-2; d_call: TRBD1; cdr3_nt: TGTGCCAGCAGCTTATGGGGGTCGCCAGGGGGCGGATATGGCTACACCTTC; cdr3_aa: CASSLWGSPGGGYGYTF
v_call: TRBV28; j_call: TRBJ2-7; d_call: NA; cdr3_nt: TGTGCCAGCAGTTTAATCCAAATTGGGCGACCAAGCTACGAGCAGTACTTC; cdr3_aa: CASSLIQIGRPSYEQYF
v_call: TRBV6-6; j_call: TRBJ2-7; d_call: NA; cdr3_nt: TGTGCCAGCAGTTATTCAGTTTTAAGTGGCGAGCAGTACTTC; cdr3_aa: CASSYSVLSGEQYF
v_call: TRBV6-4; j_call: TRBJ2-3; d_call: NA; cdr3_nt: TGTGCCAGCGGAGAAGGGGGCACAGATACGCAGTATTTT; cdr3_aa: CASGEGGTDTQYF
v_call: TRBV7-9; j_call: TRBJ1-1; d_call: NA; cdr3_nt: TGTGCCAGCAGCCCCACTCTCCGGGAAGCTGAAGCTTTCTTT; cdr3_aa: CASSPTLREAEAFF
v_call: TRBV12-2; j_call: TRBJ2-2; d_call: NA; cdr3_nt: TGTGCAAGTCGCTTAGGGACTAGCACCGGGGAGCTGTTTTTT; cdr3_aa: CASRLGTSTGELFF